The T cell receptor beta chain described here comes from a study of control samples from healthy donors and cancer patients. CDR3 length: 14 amino acids. Trimming removed 0 bases from V and 1 base from J; junction bases left unmatched: 0. The V gene's germline CDR1 is GTSNPN and CDR2 SVGIG (reference sequence). The table came from immunoSEQ multiplex PCR; TCRdb's copy has only in-frame clones and leaves some out. The sample gives roughly 150,000 clones, approximately 86% of which show up once; more than 1.5% is in the top ten. The genes are TRBV30 and TRBJ2-3; TRBD1 matches at 8 bases. The TCR originated in a man aged 18 to 35 in good health. The specimen was blood. CDR3 coding DNA: TGTGCCTGGAGTGTACAGGGGGGCACAGATACGCAGTATTTT. It is translated as CAWSVQGGTDTQYF.